The clone carrying this T cell receptor beta chain was seen at least ten times. Its antigen is still unknown. Samples came from axillary lymph nodes draining the breast cancer. This CDR3 region has 12 residues. The germline V gene has CDR1 DFQATT and CDR2 SNEGSKA (reference sequence). TCRdb itself ran the multiplex PCR reads through MiXCR, one entry per CDR3 protein. The table shows about 200,000 distinct CDR3 sequences, with under 40% occurring only once. The data belong to a study of breast tumors, draining lymph nodes, adjacent tissues. Notes on the study in general: Data fit most tumor T cells coming from lymph node, expanding in tumor.

The sequenced sample was axillary lymph node tissue. This TCR was sampled from a female donor with breast cancer. Some clones in this sample may be carry-over from other donors' samples. This chain connects TRBV20-1 to TRBJ2-1; 7 positions match TRBD2. CDR3 amino acids: CRGEGSYNEQFF. CDR3 sequence (DNA): TGCAGGGGGGAGGGGTCCTACAATGAGCAGTTCTTC.